This T cell receptor beta chain emerged from a study of cytomegalovirus exposure and HLA in healthy donors listed by TCRdb under 2017. Turning to the overall study: In an earlier analysis of some 610 of the donors, 250 to 350 Gb of sequence data and some 120 million unique TCR beta sequences from about 179 million T cells were reported. Typing coverage varied by locus: roughly 629-640 donors for A, B, C, DRB1 and DQB1; roughly 520 for DQA1; around 570 for DPA1; fewer than 480 for DPB1. Both class I and class II loci were covered by HLA typing, at four-digit resolution. Among roughly 400 genotyped donors of the cohort, an average of roughly 230,000 unique TCR beta nucleotide sequences was sequenced per donor, of which about 20% were non-productive. To predict cytomegalovirus infection status, the study brought together high-throughput TCR immunosequencing, statistical association of individual TCRs with disease status, and machine learning. Four to six DR-DQ haplotypes were handled as single units for association and clustering, since linkage in the cohort was strong. Donor age, sex, ethnicity and CMV serostatus were compiled together with the repertoire data. Approximately 300 gigabases of sequencing data and some 85 million unique TCR sequences were included in an early release covering around 650 HLA-typed donors. The study used immunosequencing to profile the T cell repertoires of 670 or so subjects and linked those repertoires to cytomegalovirus serostatus. Among the roughly 410 genotyped donors, around 79% belonged to the genetic ancestry cluster associated with self-reported Caucasian donors. In an earlier analysis of a few hundred of the donors, high-throughput TCR beta sequencing was used to judge whether each TCR beta V gene segment behaved as functional or pseudogenic. A later analysis re-analyzed previously published TCR beta repertoires from 666 donors and added high-resolution HLA genotyping to study TCR occurrence patterns. A later genetic analysis used genome-wide SNP genotypes for about 55% of the 666 donors, treating that subset as a discovery cohort. In addition to the first cohort of 666 subjects, a separate validation cohort of approximately 110 different subjects was used. The later analysis used no new phenotypic data to find candidate immune exposures, relying instead on TCR beta sequences and their occurrence across donors. Every repertoire in the discovery cohort had been generated on one and the same sequencing platform. The study aimed to test whether cataloging public T cell receptors could reveal signatures of past pathogen exposure.

Library construction relied on the immunoSEQ multiplex PCR assay. A mixture of 60 forward primers for TCR Vbeta segments and 13 reverse primers for TCR Jbeta segments was used in the multiplex PCR. The CDR3 region of rearranged TCR beta genes was amplified from genomic DNA by a multiplex PCR assay. The Illumina HiSeq System was used to sequence the amplified TCR beta libraries as 87-base-pair reads. Under the source paper's analysis protocol: Across the roughly 700 repertoires, a later analysis counted 60 million to 90 million unique TCR beta chains, about 10 million of which were shared by at least two donors. Raw reads were error-corrected and collapsed into unique sequences by a nearest-neighbor algorithm in which closely related sequences were merged to remove PCR and sequencing errors. Alignment of CDR3 sequences to IMGT reference sequences was used to assign V, D and J gene segments. For a sequence to be retained, a match of at least six nucleotides to both a V gene segment and a J gene segment was required. Rearrangements were classified as productive when the CDR3 lacked stop codons and remained in frame with V and J, and all other rearrangements were classified as non-productive. CDR3 was defined by IMGT convention, running from the second conserved V-encoded cysteine to the conserved J-encoded phenylalanine. Sequences without an unambiguous match to a single V gene segment were excluded from the earlier analysis of several hundred of the donors. In an earlier analysis of around 590 of the donors, a V segment was called functional when productive rearrangements were above 56.7%, and segregating when the standard deviation between donors exceeded 5%. To diagnose cytomegalovirus status from the catalog of TCR beta chain sequences, a statistical classification framework was built. A later analysis assigned V and J genes by comparing TCR nucleotide sequences with IMGT/GENE-DB human TR gene sequences. In a later analysis, CDR3 sequences and most-parsimonious VDJ recombination scenarios were assigned using the TCRdist pipeline. In a later analysis, every TCR beta chain was defined by the combination of its CDR3 amino acid sequence and its V-gene family, and reads without a unique V-gene family were dropped. A later analysis removed 500 to 600 highly shared, low-generation-probability nucleotide sequences to deal with suspected cross-contamination and a sequencing artifact. For each public chain, a later analysis derived a clonal expansion index from normalized ranks of inferred template counts within each repertoire. In a later analysis, generation probabilities were computed with a VDJ recombination model fitted to out-of-frame rearrangements, and the resulting probabilities were checked against IGoR. In a later analysis, hypergeometric tests were used to score TCR-TCR, TCR-HLA and TCR-CMV co-occurrence, with a repertoire-size bias correction applied to TCR pairs. False discovery rates were estimated in a later analysis by permuting HLA or CMV assignments 20 times. In a later analysis, co-occurring TCRs were grouped with DBSCAN, and TCRdist sequence similarity was added when clustering was performed within HLA-allele-positive subsets. Repertoires with fewer than 30,000 or more than 120,000 public chains were left out of co-occurrence clustering, as were about 5 repertoires with anomalous nucleotide sharing. In TCRdb, the immuneACCESS table is reduced to in-frame sequences with V and J assigned. These tables do not hold every clone; where another copy was compared, an unresolved V gene accounts for under half, and the others remain unexplained. Clone size and V and J calls were adopted from that table, with D and trimming inferred from the DNA. The sample table shows about 37,000 clones, and roughly 81% are seen once. About a tenth of the sample is held by the ten biggest clonotypes.

The paper's findings and limits, for the study overall: The classifier was reported to diagnose cytomegalovirus status with high specificity and sensitivity in both the original cohort and the validation cohort. Across donors, most TCR sequences were observed very rarely, whereas some public TCRs were present in many individuals. The presence/absence analyses assumed that sequencing depth was roughly uniform across donors, and that assumption may not be true. A cluster of highly shared sequence variants was judged likely to be a technical artifact of the sequencing pipeline. A later genetic analysis associated a missense DCLRE1C variant with V-gene and J-gene trimming of TCR beta chains, and an independent cohort replicated the association. Strong co-occurrence of HLA alleles, especially DR and DQ, made assigning TCR associations to individual alleles difficult. In a later analysis, 16,951 TCR beta sequences were associated with specific HLA alleles at a false discovery rate of 0.05. A later analysis found that HLA-associated TCR beta chains were more clonally expanded and had lower generation probabilities than equally common non-associated chains. A further reported finding was that TCR beta sequences accurately predicted the HLA-A and HLA-B alleles for most subjects in the first cohort. Over 15 rarely observed V segments, including chromosome 9 orphons, were excluded from the earlier analysis of approximately 500 of the donors because counts were too low. In this cohort, only TCR beta chains were sequenced, and detectable features were limited by the absence of alpha or paired-chain data. Some IMGT-functional V segments, including TRBV6-2 and TRBV6-3, could not be distinguished by the 87-base-pair reads and were therefore excluded. According to a later analysis, TCR association rates differed among HLA loci, with DRB1 alleles showing the most associated TCRs and HLA-C alleles showing the fewest. HLA typing was unavailable for some donors at each locus, so association tests used only the typed subset. For the cohort, immune exposure information was limited to CMV serostatus. In vitro tests confirmed that a few of the cytomegalovirus-associated TCR beta chains recognize cytomegalovirus antigens. A total of roughly 160 TCR beta chains were listed by the study as associated with cytomegalovirus. In a later genetic analysis, fewer N-insertions in productive TCRs were reported among donors in an Asian-associated ancestry cluster than the roughly 640-donor mean. An earlier analysis of approximately 600 of the donors showed that most TCR beta V segments appeared in productive rearrangements either about 87% or about 30% of the time, which broadly matched IMGT annotations. A later analysis reported that several top co-occurrence clusters appeared linked to parvovirus B19, influenza, CMV and Epstein-Barr virus. Linkage disequilibrium might explain the correlated functional status among segregating V segments, but an unknown experimental factor could not be ruled out. Most CMV-associated TCR beta chains appeared to be HLA-restricted in a later analysis, and the HLA associations seemed to be driven largely by CMV exposure. The authors suggested that the approach could potentially be generalized to other disease states and immunological phenotypes.

This clone was picked up a small number of times. The antigen it binds to is not known. One base away there is no much larger clone; base qualities are not given. In total, just over 650 healthy bone marrow donors made up the cohort. At the time of sampling, all cohort members were nominally healthy, though unrecorded immune exposures were likely present. The donor tested CMV seronegative and was one of the 352 seronegative cohort members. Each donor provided a peripheral blood sample, and peripheral blood mononuclear cells were used for TCR beta sequencing. Genomic DNA was extracted from the blood cell samples with the Qiagen DNeasy Blood Extraction Kit. V lost 2 bases and J lost 3 bases, and the count of bases not matched to a germline gene is 14. Based on the germline V gene, the CDR1 and CDR2 sequences are MNHNS and SASEGT. Including the terminal cysteine and valine, the CDR3 comprises 19 residues. Solely the CDR3 DNA is kept, with 57 bases framed from the first base.

Sequenced input: PBMCs. This sequence was found in a middle-aged woman in good health and CMV-seronegative. The chain employs TRBV6-1 and TRBJ2-7, and TRBD2 aligns with 12 junction nucleotides. Here is the DNA: TGTGCCAGCAGTGAAAGGGAGGGGATACTAGCGGGGGGTTTCTACGAGCAGTACGTC. The translation is CASSEREGILAGGFYEQYV.